The next 4 T cell receptor beta chains were all read from a single sample in a study of naive and memory T cell subsets. Study-level points and caveats: Possibly reflecting memory cells re-expressing CD45RA, a few larger clonotypes occurred in naive repertoires, especially CD8.

These receptors have no identified antigens. The beta constant-region primer was an equimolar mix of two oligonucleotides covering TRBC1 and TRBC2. Four rounds of PCR amplified the ligated cDNA using nested alpha and beta constant-region primers plus SP2. TCRdb processed the UMI-ligation and nested PCR reads anew with MiXCR; each CDR3 protein has one entry. The sample holds over 110,000 distinct CDR3 sequences, 15% to 25% seen once. The specimen was naive CD8+ T cells from blood. Receptors were obtained from a human donor in good health.

The table lists this clonotype with many counts. The gene calls are TRBV12-3 or TRBV12-4 and TRBJ2-1; D is possibly TRBD1 or TRBD2 (5 bases each). CDR3 size: 14 residues. Trimming cost V 5 bases and J 2 bases, with 10 bases left between them. CDR3 nucleotide sequence: TGTGCCAGCAGTCTATGGGGGACCTACAATGAGCAGTTCTTC. It is translated as CASSLWGTYNEQFF.

The sample holds many counts of this clonotype. The J gene is TRBJ1-5, the V gene TRBV7-9; maybe TRBD1 (5 bases). CDR1 is SEHNR, CDR2 FQNEAQ, per germline (reference sequence). The CDR3 has 15 residues. Trimming shortened V by 4 bases and J by 1 base, and 11 bases separated the two germline ends. CDR3 in amino acids: CASSSSRGSNQPQHF. Written as DNA, the CDR3 is TGTGCCAGCAGCTCGTCTCGGGGGAGCAATCAGCCCCAGCATTTT.

This clonotype came up a few times. The chain uses TRBV27 and TRBJ2-7; D possibly corresponds to TRBD1 (5 bases). CDR3 length: 13 residues. The V and J ends lost 3 bases and 5 bases respectively, with 11 bases between them. Germline V lookup: CDR1 MNHEY, CDR2 SMNVEV (reference sequence). The CDR3 DNA sequence: TGTGCCAGCAGTTTGGGCAGGGCTCACGAGCAGTACTTC. The encoded protein is CASSLGRAHEQYF.

The CDR3, as DNA: TGCGCCAGCAGCCAAGATCCGGGACAGAACACTGAAGCTTTCTTT. The encoded protein is CASSQDPGQNTEAFF. The V and J genes are TRBV4-3 and TRBJ1-1, with D perhaps TRBD1 (6 bases). Germline V CDR1 and CDR2: LGHNA, YSLEER. Between the trimmed V and J ends, which lost 0 bases and 1 base, there was a span of 9 bases. The CDR3 is made up of 15 amino acids.